This TCR beta chain appears in the sequencing data of a study of cytomegalovirus exposure and HLA in healthy donors (dated by TCRdb to about 2017). In terms of the full investigation: The 700 or so repertoires of the first cohort and the approximately 130 validation repertoires were produced on the same platform, according to a later analysis. The study was designed to test whether signatures of past pathogen exposure could be identified by cataloging public T cell receptors. In addition to the first cohort of around 670 subjects, a separate validation cohort of over 90 different subjects was used. The study combined high-throughput TCR immunosequencing, statistical association of individual TCRs with disease status, and machine learning to predict cytomegalovirus infection status.

Study-level results and caveats: A total of roughly 160 TCR beta chains were listed by the study as associated with cytomegalovirus. Three of the identified cytomegalovirus-associated TCR beta chains were confirmed in vitro to be specific for cytomegalovirus antigens. In both the original and validation cohorts, the classifier was reported to diagnose cytomegalovirus status with high specificity and sensitivity. Subsequent analysis determined that TCRs grouped into clusters in the first cohort also showed a tendency toward co-occurrence across the roughly 130 validation repertoires, and 94% of cluster scores exceeded 0. Across donors, most TCR sequences were observed very rarely, whereas some public TCRs were present in many individuals. The authors suggested that the approach could potentially be extended to other disease states and immunological phenotypes. A later analysis had no HLA typing for the validation cohort, so co-occurrence there was scored across all 120 repertoires.

Libraries were made using the immunoSEQ multiplex PCR assay. The authors' pipeline ran thus. A statistical classification framework was built for diagnosing cytomegalovirus status from the catalog of TCR beta chain sequences. In TCRdb, the immuneACCESS table is reduced to in-frame sequences with V and J assigned. These tables do not hold every clone; where another copy was compared, an unresolved V gene accounts for under half, and the others remain unexplained. That table furnishes V, J and clone size, whereas the DNA furnished D and trimming. The sample profile shows about 130,000 clones; approximately 91% of them were found once. The ten most abundant clones make up approximately 1.5% of the sample. Separate from the roughly 650-subject first cohort, the validation cohort of about 110 subjects was the group to which the donors belonged. On this clone itself: Its cognate antigen has yet to be identified. Base quality data are lacking; no much larger clone is found one base away.

The TCR sequence derives from a man aged 25 to 45 in good health and CMV-seronegative. Sample: PBMCs.

DNA sequence: TGTGCCAGCAGTGAACCAGAACCGAACACCGGGGAGCTGTTTTTT. Its protein reads: CASSEPEPNTGELFF. The rearranged segments are TRBV2 and TRBJ2-2; no D gene call is confident. Spanning cysteine to phenylalanine, the CDR3 consists of 15 amino acids. The entry retains the CDR3 DNA only, 45 bases that are in frame from base 1. CDR1 and CDR2 were assigned from the germline V gene as SNHLY and FYNNEI. Deletion took 2 bases off V and 0 bases off J, with a span of 7 bases between the germline ends.